The 2 T cell receptor beta chains presented below share a single source sample, sequenced in a study of T cells in Graves' hyperthyroidism and ophthalmopathy. The CDR3 regions of TCR beta were amplified from RNA transcripts. The TCR CDR3 first-round RT-PCR relied on the HTBI primer set. Via MiXCR, TCRdb re-called the multiplex PCR reads, giving one row per CDR3 protein. The table shows some 510,000 distinct CDR3 sequences, with roughly 46% occurring only once. Sample: peripheral blood or thyroid tissue (not recorded which). The source of these receptors is a woman under 30 with Graves' hyperthyroidism.

Notes on this clonotype: Just one base apart from a much larger clone, this may be a read error. The chain employs TRBV2 and TRBJ1-3; a possible D gene is TRBD1 (6 bases). Germline V gives CDR1 SNHLY, CDR2 FYNNEI. The CDR3 is made up of 13 amino acids. CDR3 in DNA: TGTGCCAGCAGGGACAGCGCTGGAAGCACCATATATTTT. This gives the protein CASRDSAGSTIYF.

This chain joins TRBV20-1 and TRBJ2-7; 10 bases match TRBD2. The CDR3 is 18 residues long. CDR1 DFQATT and CDR2 SNEGSKA come from the germline V gene (reference sequence). After removal of 6 bases from V and 1 base from J, the junction contained 18 bases not matched to a gene. The CDR3 loop reads CSAARGLAESTGSYEQYF. DNA for the CDR3: TGCAGTGCAGCCCGAGGACTAGCGGAAAGTACTGGTTCCTACGAGCAGTACTTC.